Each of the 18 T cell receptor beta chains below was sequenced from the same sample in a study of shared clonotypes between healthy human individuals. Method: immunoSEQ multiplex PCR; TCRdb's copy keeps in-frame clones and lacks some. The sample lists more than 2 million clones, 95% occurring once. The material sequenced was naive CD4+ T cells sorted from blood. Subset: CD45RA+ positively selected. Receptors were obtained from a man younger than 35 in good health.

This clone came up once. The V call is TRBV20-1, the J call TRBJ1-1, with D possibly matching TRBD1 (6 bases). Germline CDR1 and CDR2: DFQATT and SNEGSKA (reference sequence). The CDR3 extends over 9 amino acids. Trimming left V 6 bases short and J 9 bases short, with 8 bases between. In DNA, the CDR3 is TGCAGTGCCCAGGGGAAAGCTTTCTTT. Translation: CSAQGKAFF.

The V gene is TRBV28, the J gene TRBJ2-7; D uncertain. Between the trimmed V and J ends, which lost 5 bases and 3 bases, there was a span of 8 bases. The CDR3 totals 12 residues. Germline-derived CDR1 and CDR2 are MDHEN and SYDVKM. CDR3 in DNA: TGTGCCAGCAGTCGCTTCCTCTACGAGCAGTACTTC. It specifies CASSRFLYEQYF.

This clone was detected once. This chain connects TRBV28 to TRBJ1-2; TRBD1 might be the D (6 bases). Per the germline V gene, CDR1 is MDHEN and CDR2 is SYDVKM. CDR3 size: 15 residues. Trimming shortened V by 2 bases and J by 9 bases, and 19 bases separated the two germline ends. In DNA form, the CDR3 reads TGTGCCAGCAGTTTAGTCGACCAGGGCAGGGGCAGCTACACCTTC. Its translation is CASSLVDQGRGSYTF.

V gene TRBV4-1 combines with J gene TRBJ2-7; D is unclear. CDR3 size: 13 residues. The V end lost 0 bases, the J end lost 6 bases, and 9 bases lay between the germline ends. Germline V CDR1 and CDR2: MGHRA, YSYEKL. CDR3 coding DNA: TGCGCCAGCAGCCAAGACCTCCCGGGCGAGCAGTACTTC. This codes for CASSQDLPGEQYF.

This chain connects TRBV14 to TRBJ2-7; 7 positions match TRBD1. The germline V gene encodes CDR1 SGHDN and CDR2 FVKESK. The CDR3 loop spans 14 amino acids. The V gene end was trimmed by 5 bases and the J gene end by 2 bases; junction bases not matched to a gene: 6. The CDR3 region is CASSLMTGTYEQYF. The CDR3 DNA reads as TGTGCCAGCAGCTTAATGACAGGGACCTACGAGCAGTACTTC.

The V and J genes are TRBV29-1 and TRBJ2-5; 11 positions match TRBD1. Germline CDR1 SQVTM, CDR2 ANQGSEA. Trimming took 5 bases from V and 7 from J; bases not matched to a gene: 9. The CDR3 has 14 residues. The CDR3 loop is CSVMQGTGGSTQYF. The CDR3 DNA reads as TGCAGCGTTATGCAGGGGACAGGGGGTTCGACCCAGTACTTC.

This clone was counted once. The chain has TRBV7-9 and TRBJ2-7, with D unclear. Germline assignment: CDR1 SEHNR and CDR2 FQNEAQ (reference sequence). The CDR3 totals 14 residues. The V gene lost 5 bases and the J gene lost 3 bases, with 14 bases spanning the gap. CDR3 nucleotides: TGTGCCAGCAGCCCGTTGGGCAGCCACTACGAGCAGTACTTC. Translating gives CASSPLGSHYEQYF.

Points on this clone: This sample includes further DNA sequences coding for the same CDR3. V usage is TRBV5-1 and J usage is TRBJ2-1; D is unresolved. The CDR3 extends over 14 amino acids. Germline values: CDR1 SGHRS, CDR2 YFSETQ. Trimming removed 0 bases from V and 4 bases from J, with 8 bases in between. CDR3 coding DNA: TGCGCCAGCAGCTTGGAATGGGGATACAATGAGCAGTTCTTC. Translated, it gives CASSLEWGYNEQFF.

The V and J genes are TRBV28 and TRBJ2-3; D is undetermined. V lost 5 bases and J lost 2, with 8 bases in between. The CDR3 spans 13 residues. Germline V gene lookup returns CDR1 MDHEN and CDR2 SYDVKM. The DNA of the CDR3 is TGTGCCAGCAGTGAAGGGAACACAGATACGCAGTATTTT. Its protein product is CASSEGNTDTQYF.

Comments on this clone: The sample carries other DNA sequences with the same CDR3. The CDR3 DNA is TGCGCCAGCAGCGGCCGGACGGGACCCTACGAGCAGTACTTC. Amino acid sequence: CASSGRTGPYEQYF. This chain joins TRBV5-1 and TRBJ2-7; D assignment may be TRBD1 or TRBD2 (5 bases each). CDR1 and CDR2 (germline): SGHRS, YFSETQ. V lost 4 bases and J 2 bases, leaving 13 bases between the germline ends. CDR3 length: 14 residues.

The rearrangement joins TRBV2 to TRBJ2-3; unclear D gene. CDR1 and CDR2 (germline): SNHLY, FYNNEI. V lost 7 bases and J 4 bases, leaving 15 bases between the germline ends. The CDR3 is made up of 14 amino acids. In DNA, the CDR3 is TGTGCCAGCACTAGACACCCGTCAGCAGATACGCAGTATTTT. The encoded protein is CASTRHPSADTQYF.

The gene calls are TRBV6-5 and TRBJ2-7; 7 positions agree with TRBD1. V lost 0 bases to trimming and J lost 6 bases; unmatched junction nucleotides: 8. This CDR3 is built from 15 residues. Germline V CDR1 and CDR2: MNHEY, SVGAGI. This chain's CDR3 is CASSYSRQGVSEQYF. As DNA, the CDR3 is TGTGCCAGCAGTTACTCTAGGCAGGGGGTGAGCGAGCAGTACTTC.

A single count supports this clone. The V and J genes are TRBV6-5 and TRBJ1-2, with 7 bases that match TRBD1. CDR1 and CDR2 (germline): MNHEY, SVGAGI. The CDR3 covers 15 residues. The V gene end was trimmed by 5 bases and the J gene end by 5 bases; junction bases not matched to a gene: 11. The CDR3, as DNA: TGTGCCAGCAGTGGTGAGGGGGCGAGGGCTTATGGCTACACCTTC. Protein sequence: CASSGEGARAYGYTF.

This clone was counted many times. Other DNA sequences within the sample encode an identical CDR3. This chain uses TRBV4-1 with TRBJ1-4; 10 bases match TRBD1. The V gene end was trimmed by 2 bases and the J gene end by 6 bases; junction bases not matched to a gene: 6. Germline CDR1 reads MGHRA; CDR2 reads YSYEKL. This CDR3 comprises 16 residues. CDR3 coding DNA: TGCGCCAGCAGCCAAATCTCCGGGACAGGGGATGAAAAACTGTTTTTT. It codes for CASSQISGTGDEKLFF.

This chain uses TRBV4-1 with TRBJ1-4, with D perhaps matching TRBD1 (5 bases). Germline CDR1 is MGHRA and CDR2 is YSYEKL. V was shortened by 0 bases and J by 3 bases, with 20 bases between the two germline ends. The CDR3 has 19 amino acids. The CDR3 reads CASSQDSGEPFGANEKLFF. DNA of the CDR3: TGCGCCAGCAGCCAAGATTCGGGGGAGCCCTTCGGAGCTAATGAAAAACTGTTTTTT.

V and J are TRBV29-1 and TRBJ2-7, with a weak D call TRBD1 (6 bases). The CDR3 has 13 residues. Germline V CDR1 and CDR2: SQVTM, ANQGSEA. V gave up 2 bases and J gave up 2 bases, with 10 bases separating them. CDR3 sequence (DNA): TGCAGCGTTGAACTGGACAGAACCTACGAGCAGTACTTC. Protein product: CSVELDRTYEQYF.

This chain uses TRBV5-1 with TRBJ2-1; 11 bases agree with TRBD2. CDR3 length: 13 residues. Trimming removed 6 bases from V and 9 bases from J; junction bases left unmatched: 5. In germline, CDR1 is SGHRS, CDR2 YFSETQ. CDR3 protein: CASTGTSGLEQFF. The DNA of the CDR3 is TGCGCCAGCACGGGGACTAGCGGTCTTGAGCAGTTCTTC. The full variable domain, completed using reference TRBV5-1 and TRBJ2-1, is KAGVTQTPRYLIKTRGQQVTLSCSPISGHRSVSWYQQTPGQGLQFLFEYFSETQRNKGNFPGRFSGRQFSNSRSEMNVSTLELGDSALYLCASTGTSGLEQFFGPGTRLTVL.

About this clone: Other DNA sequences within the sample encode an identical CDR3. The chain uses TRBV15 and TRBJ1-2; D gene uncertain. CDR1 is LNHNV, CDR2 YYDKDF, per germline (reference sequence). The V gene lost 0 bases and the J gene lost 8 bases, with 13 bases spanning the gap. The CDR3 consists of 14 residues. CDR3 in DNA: TGTGCCACCAGCAGAGATCTAGGGTCTTACGGCTACACCTTC. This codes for CATSRDLGSYGYTF.